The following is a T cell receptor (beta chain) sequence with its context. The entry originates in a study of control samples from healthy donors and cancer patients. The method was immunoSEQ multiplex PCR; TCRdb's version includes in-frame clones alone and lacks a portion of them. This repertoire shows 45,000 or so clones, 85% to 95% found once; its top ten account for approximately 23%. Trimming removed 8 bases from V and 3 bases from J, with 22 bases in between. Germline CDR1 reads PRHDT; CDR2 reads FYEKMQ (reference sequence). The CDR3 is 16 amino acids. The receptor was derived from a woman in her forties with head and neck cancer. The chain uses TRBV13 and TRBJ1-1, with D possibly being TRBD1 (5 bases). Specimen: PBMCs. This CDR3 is CASSKGGEGWDTEAFF. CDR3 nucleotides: TGTGCCAGCTCTAAAGGAGGAGAGGGGTGGGACACTGAAGCTTTCTTT. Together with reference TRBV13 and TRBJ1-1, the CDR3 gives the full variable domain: AAGVIQSPRHLIKEKRETATLKCYPIPRHDTVYWYQQGPGQDPQFLISFYEKMQSDKGSIPDRFSAQQFSDYHSELNMSSLELGDSALYFCASSKGGEGWDTEAFFGQGTRLTVV.